These 28 T cell receptor beta chains came from one sample sequenced in a study of blood T cell repertoires in COVID-19. The table came from immunoSEQ multiplex PCR; TCRdb's copy has only in-frame clones and leaves some out. The sample holds about 250,000 clones, nearly 90% seen once. Input material: peripheral blood. These receptors were taken from a woman between 40 and 50 years old who had recovered from COVID-19.

The chain combines TRBV7-2 with TRBJ2-5; TRBD1 matches at 8 bases. The CDR3 has 14 amino acids. J gave up 6 bases and V 6 bases, and 9 bases lay outside the gene matches. Germline lookup yields CDR1 SGHTA and CDR2 FQGNSA. The chain's CDR3 is CASRLQGDPKTQYF. CDR3 nucleotides: TGTGCCAGCAGATTACAGGGGGATCCGAAGACCCAGTACTTC. Full variable domain (missing parts from reference TRBV7-2 and TRBJ2-5): GAGVSQSPSNKVTEKGKDVELRCDPISGHTALYWYRQSLGQGLEFLIYFQGNSAPDKSGLPSDRFSAERTGGSVSTLTIQRTQQEDSAVYLCASRLQGDPKTQYFGPGTRLLVL.

This sequence joins TRBV2 and TRBJ1-5, with D uncertain. The CDR3 runs to 13 residues. V was shortened by 7 bases and J by 2 bases, with 9 bases between the two germline ends. Germline CDR1 reads SNHLY; CDR2 reads FYNNEI. DNA of the CDR3: TGTGCCAGCACCGGGAGGGGCAATCAGCCCCAGCATTTT. As protein: CASTGRGNQPQHF.

The rearrangement joins TRBV2 to TRBJ1-5, with TRBD1 matching 8 bases. The CDR3 runs to 16 residues. J was trimmed by 9 bases and V by 3 bases; bases with no gene match: 13. The germline V gene has CDR1 SNHLY and CDR2 FYNNEI. As DNA, the CDR3 is TGTGCCAGCAGTGAGCGATACGGACAGGGCGTACGGCCCCAGCATTTT. Translating it yields CASSERYGQGVRPQHF.

The chain has TRBV27 and TRBJ2-3; 7 nucleotides line up with TRBD1. Losses at the gene ends were 5 bases for V and 7 bases for J; bases not matched to a gene: 6. The CDR3 is 13 amino acids. The germline CDR1 and CDR2 sequences are MNHEY and SMNVEV (reference sequence). In DNA, the CDR3 is TGTGCCAGCAGTCACCACAGGGGACATACGCAGTATTTT. This translates into CASSHHRGHTQYF.

This chain links TRBV13 with TRBJ2-3, with a tentative D call TRBD2 (5 bases). In germline, CDR1 is PRHDT, CDR2 FYEKMQ (reference sequence). This CDR3 comprises 16 residues. The ends were cut back, 0 bases at V and 4 bases at J, with 14 bases in the middle. CDR3 in amino acids: CASSLGRGSRSDTQYF. In nucleotides, the CDR3 is TGTGCCAGCAGCTTAGGTCGGGGATCGAGATCAGATACGCAGTATTTT.

The rearrangement joins TRBV21-1 to TRBJ2-1; the table's D call, TRBD2, has no DNA check behind it. TRBV21-1 is reported as a pseudogene. The CDR3 covers 16 residues. The CDR3 coding sequence is TGTGCCAGCAGCAAAGCAGGCGGTCTCCGGATGCATGAGCAGTTCTTC. The encoded protein is CASSKAGGLRMHEQFF.

This chain joins TRBV11-1 and TRBJ2-1; tentatively, D is TRBD2 (5 bases). With 0 bases removed from V and 1 base from J, the gap between germline ends came to 16 bases. Germline CDR1 SGHAT, CDR2 FQDESV (reference sequence). The CDR3 has 18 amino acids. CDR3 DNA: TGTGCCAGCAGCTTAGCGGAGGTCCGGGAAAGATCCTACAATGAGCAGTTCTTC. Its translation is CASSLAEVRERSYNEQFF.

The chain joins TRBV5-1 to TRBJ2-7; 8 nucleotides align to TRBD1. CDR1 and CDR2 from the germline V gene are SGHRS and YFSETQ. After removal of 0 bases from V and 0 bases from J, the junction contained 8 bases not matched to a gene. This CDR3 spans 17 amino acids. In DNA, the CDR3 is TGCGCCAGCAGCTTGGCCTCAGGGGGCTCTACCTCCTACGAGCAGTACTTC. Amino acids: CASSLASGGSTSYEQYF.

This chain's CDR3 is CATSRSRGGNEKLFF. The CDR3 coding sequence is TGTGCCACCAGCAGATCAAGGGGGGGAAATGAAAAACTGTTTTTT. The gene calls are TRBV15 and TRBJ1-4; D is possibly TRBD1 (6 bases). Per the germline V gene, CDR1 is LNHNV and CDR2 is YYDKDF (reference sequence). CDR3 size: 15 residues. V lost 2 bases and J 5 bases, leaving 12 bases between the germline ends.

The V gene is TRBV5-5, the J gene TRBJ2-1; the D gene is possibly TRBD2 (6 bases). Trimming stripped 0 bases from V and 8 bases from J, with 15 bases between. CDR1 and CDR2 from the germline V gene are SGHKS and YYEKEE (reference sequence). The CDR3 is 15 residues long. The CDR3, as DNA: TGTGCCAGCAGCTTGGCCTGGCGCGGGGACGATGAGCAGTTCTTC. Amino acid sequence: CASSLAWRGDDEQFF.

The chain recombines TRBV7-2 with TRBJ1-2; no clear D. V lost 5 bases and J 4 bases, leaving 17 bases between the germline ends. The CDR3 runs to 15 residues. Germline CDR1 reads SGHTA; CDR2 reads FQGNSA. DNA of the CDR3: TGTGCCAGCAGCCCGAGCCCTCAGGCTGCCTATGGCTACACCTTC. This translates into CASSPSPQAAYGYTF.

This sequence joins TRBV6-6 and TRBJ2-2; D perhaps matches TRBD1 (6 bases). This CDR3 comprises 15 residues. Germline V CDR1 and CDR2: MNHNY, SVGAGI (reference sequence). The V and J ends lost 6 bases and 1 base respectively, with 12 bases between them. The CDR3 reads CASRRSGVNTGELFF. The CDR3 DNA reads TGTGCCAGCAGGAGGTCAGGGGTGAACACCGGGGAGCTGTTTTTT.

The rearrangement links TRBV12-3 or TRBV12-4 to TRBJ1-2; no reliable D call. V was shortened by 3 bases and J by 6 bases, with 5 bases between the two germline ends. This CDR3 spans 11 amino acids. The CDR3 DNA sequence: TGTGCCAGCAGTTTTTGGCATGGCTACACCTTC. This codes for CASSFWHGYTF.

V gene TRBV9 combines with J gene TRBJ2-1; TRBD2 matches 9 bases. From germline, CDR1 is SGDLS and CDR2 YYNGEE. The CDR3 is 17 residues long. Trimming removed 0 bases from V and 0 bases from J; junction bases left unmatched: 4. CDR3 region: CASSVGLAASSYNEQFF. CDR3 nucleotides: TGTGCCAGCAGCGTAGGACTAGCGGCGAGCTCCTACAATGAGCAGTTCTTC.

The rearrangement joins TRBV4-1 to TRBJ2-2; D is uncertain. Trimming removed 1 base at V and 2 bases at J, with 8 bases between. Germline CDR1 and CDR2: MGHRA and YSYEKL. The CDR3 spans 15 residues. The CDR3 region has the DNA TGCGCCAGCAGCCAAGTTTATATCAACACCGGGGAGCTGTTTTTT. Protein product: CASSQVYINTGELFF.

The gene calls are TRBV5-4 and TRBJ2-1, with 8 bases that match TRBD1. V shed 2 bases, J shed 11 bases, and the junction held 6 bases outside the gene matches. Germline V gives CDR1 SGHNT, CDR2 YYREEE (reference sequence). The CDR3 has 13 amino acids. The CDR3 loop is CASSLDRGWKQFF. CDR3 DNA: TGTGCCAGCAGCTTAGACAGGGGTTGGAAGCAGTTCTTC.

The V call is TRBV30, the J call TRBJ2-3; TRBD2 matches at 12 bases. Per the germline V gene, CDR1 is GTSNPN and CDR2 is SVGIG (reference sequence). The ends lost 2 bases at V and 4 bases at J; junction bases unmatched: 7. The CDR3 totals 16 residues. In nucleotides, the CDR3 is TGTGCCTGGAGTCAACCTACTAGCGGGAGGTCAGATACGCAGTATTTT. As protein: CAWSQPTSGRSDTQYF.

The chain employs TRBV9 and TRBJ1-2; 7 bases line up with TRBD1. The CDR3 has 15 amino acids. From germline, CDR1 is SGDLS and CDR2 YYNGEE. V gave up 3 bases and J gave up 2 bases; unmatched junction bases: 7. CDR3 sequence: CASSAQTGINYGYTF. The DNA of the CDR3 is TGTGCCAGCAGCGCCCAGACAGGGATCAACTATGGCTACACCTTC.

The chain carries TRBV7-6 and TRBJ2-7; D uncertain. Trimming cost V 2 bases and J 2 bases, with 10 bases left between them. Germline loops: CDR1 SGHVS, CDR2 FNYEAQ. The CDR3 is 14 residues long. CDR3 DNA sequence: TGTGCCAGCAGCTTAAGACCGGGTCCCTACGAGCAGTACTTC. This translates into CASSLRPGPYEQYF.

CDR3 DNA: TGCAGCGTTGAAGTTGCGCGGGTATCGGTTAATGAGCAGTTCTTC. It encodes CSVEVARVSVNEQFF. The chain employs TRBV29-1 and TRBJ2-1, with a weak D call TRBD2 (5 bases). The germline gives CDR1 SQVTM, CDR2 ANQGSEA. The CDR3 is 15 amino acids. The ends were cut back, 1 base at V and 7 bases at J, with 17 bases in the middle.

The V and J genes are TRBV6-5 and TRBJ1-3, with 7 bases fitting TRBD1. The CDR3 covers 15 residues. V lost 7 bases to trimming and J lost 0 bases; unmatched junction nucleotides: 6. CDR1 is MNHEY and CDR2 is SVGAGI in the germline V gene. The DNA of the CDR3 is TGTGCCAGCAAGGGACAGCTCAGCTCTGGAAACACCATATATTTT. Protein: CASKGQLSSGNTIYF.

The genes are TRBV12-5 and TRBJ2-1; TRBD1 is a possible D gene (6 bases). In germline, CDR1 is LGHNT, CDR2 FRNRAP. V was trimmed by 5 bases and J by 4 bases, leaving 15 bases between them. The CDR3 runs 15 residues. In DNA, the CDR3 is TGTGCTAGTGGTCAAGGACAGCGAGTTTACAATGAGCAGTTCTTC. Encoded protein: CASGQGQRVYNEQFF.

The V and J genes are TRBV28 and TRBJ1-3, with D tentatively TRBD1 (5 bases). Trimming left V 3 bases short and J 0 bases short, with 12 bases between. Germline values: CDR1 MDHEN, CDR2 SYDVKM. This CDR3 spans 16 amino acids. The CDR3 DNA sequence: TGTGCCAGCAGTTTGATGGGGCGCTACTCTGGAAACACCATATATTTT. Residues: CASSLMGRYSGNTIYF.

The chain recombines TRBV28 with TRBJ1-6; the D is unclear. The V end lost 4 bases, the J end lost 2 bases, and 12 bases lay between the germline ends. The CDR3 runs 16 residues. CDR1 is MDHEN and CDR2 is SYDVKM in the germline V gene. The CDR3 loop is CASSSYRDTYNSPLHF. CDR3 DNA: TGTGCCAGCAGTTCCTACCGAGACACCTATAATTCACCCCTCCACTTT.

This chain's CDR3 is CASSLPGVDTGELFF. The CDR3 DNA is TGTGCCAGCAGCTTGCCAGGGGTCGACACCGGGGAGCTGTTTTTT. The genes are TRBV7-2 and TRBJ2-2, with D possibly being TRBD1 (6 bases). V gave up 3 bases and J gave up 3 bases, with 11 bases separating them. Germline CDR1 SGHTA, CDR2 FQGNSA. The CDR3 totals 15 residues.

The V call is TRBV19, the J call TRBJ1-5, with TRBD1 matching over 7 bases. J lost 7 bases, V lost 8 bases, and 14 bases had no gene match. Germline CDR1 is LNHDA and CDR2 is SQIVND (reference sequence). The CDR3 consists of 15 residues. CDR3: CASDQLDRVKQPQHF. The CDR3 DNA is TGTGCCAGTGACCAATTAGACAGGGTTAAGCAGCCCCAGCATTTT. The entire variable domain, with the rest obtained from reference TRBV19 and TRBJ1-5, is as follows: DGGITQSPKYLFRKEGQNVTLSCEQNLNHDAMYWYRQDPGQGLRLIYYSQIVNDFQKGDIAEGYSVSREKKESFPLTVTSAQKNPTAFYLCASDQLDRVKQPQHFGDGTRLSIL.

This rearrangement joins TRBV6-6 to TRBJ2-2, with a weak D call TRBD1 (6 bases). V shed 8 bases and J shed 6 bases, with 16 bases lying between them. This CDR3 contains 14 residues. Per the germline V gene, CDR1 is MNHNY and CDR2 is SVGAGI (reference sequence). CDR3 DNA sequence: TGTGCCAGCTACATACAGGGTGTTGCCGGGGAGCTGTTTTTT. It is translated as CASYIQGVAGELFF.

This chain links TRBV7-2 with TRBJ2-1; D is uncertain. V gave up 5 bases and J gave up 2 bases, with 4 bases separating them. CDR1 SGHTA and CDR2 FQGNSA come from the germline V gene. The CDR3 is 12 amino acids. The CDR3 spells CASSPAYNEQFF. The CDR3 nucleotides are TGTGCCAGCAGCCCAGCCTACAATGAGCAGTTCTTC.